One and the same sample provided the 21 T cell receptor beta chains below, sequenced in a study of shared clonotypes between healthy human individuals. Sequencing used immunoSEQ multiplex PCR; TCRdb keeps in-frame clones, though not all of them. The table has about 1 million clones, approximately 76% seen once. The sample consisted of memory CD4+ T cells sorted from blood. Regarding subset: CD45RA-negative fraction. These receptors all stem from a man younger than 30 in good health.

This rearrangement joins TRBV5-1 to TRBJ1-3; D ambiguous. The V end was cut by 5 bases, the J end by 2 bases, with 20 bases between. CDR1 and CDR2 (germline): SGHRS, YFSETQ. The CDR3 runs to 17 residues. The chain's CDR3 is CASSYPGHRDPGNTIYF. The DNA of the CDR3 is TGCGCCAGCAGTTACCCCGGGCACCGCGACCCTGGAAACACCATATATTTT.

The rearrangement links TRBV7-2 to TRBJ1-1, with a possible D match to TRBD1 (6 bases). V dropped 1 base and J dropped 1 base, with 10 bases sitting between them. Per germline, CDR1 SGHTA and CDR2 FQGNSA. CDR3 length: 15 amino acids. The CDR3 region is CASSLVGAGNTEAFF. The CDR3 coding sequence is TGTGCCAGCAGCTTAGTGGGGGCAGGGAACACTGAAGCTTTCTTT.

This clone was counted once. V usage is TRBV19 and J usage is TRBJ2-7; D is possibly TRBD2 (6 bases). The CDR3 consists of 14 residues. Germline V CDR1 and CDR2: LNHDA, SQIVND (reference sequence). Trimming left V 7 bases short and J 2 bases short, with 15 bases between. The CDR3 sequence: CASTPGGPPYEQYF. CDR3 coding DNA: TGTGCCAGTACACCCGGGGGTCCCCCCTACGAGCAGTACTTC. The entire variable domain, with the rest obtained from reference TRBV19 and TRBJ2-7, is as follows: DGGITQSPKYLFRKEGQNVTLSCEQNLNHDAMYWYRQDPGQGLRLIYYSQIVNDFQKGDIAEGYSVSREKKESFPLTVTSAQKNPTAFYLCASTPGGPPYEQYFGPGTRLTVT.

As for this clone: Other DNA variants within this sample encode the same CDR3. The chain uses TRBV5-4 and TRBJ2-5; TRBD1 aligns across 8 bases. Looked up from germline, CDR1 is SGHNT and CDR2 is YYREEE (reference sequence). This CDR3 has 13 residues. V lost 1 base, J lost 5 bases, and 1 base stayed unmatched. As DNA, the CDR3 is TGTGCCAGCAGCTTGACAGGGGGGGAGACCCAGTACTTC. This sequence encodes CASSLTGGETQYF. The variable domain in full, with the rest retrieved from reference TRBV5-4 and TRBJ2-5, is ETGVTQSPTHLIKTRGQQVTLRCSSQSGHNTVSWYQQALGQGPQFIFQYYREEENGRGNFPPRFSGLQFPNYSSELNVNALELDDSALYLCASSLTGGETQYFGPGTRLLVL.

This clone was observed many times. V is TRBV6-1 and J is TRBJ2-2; D possibly corresponds to TRBD1 (6 bases). The CDR3 consists of 14 residues. Trimming removed 4 bases at V and 6 bases at J, with 12 bases between. CDR1 is MNHNS, CDR2 SASEGT, per germline. CDR3 loop: CASSVPGVAGELFF. The CDR3 nucleotides read TGTGCCAGCAGTGTCCCAGGGGTTGCCGGGGAGCTGTTTTTT.

This clone occurred once. The CDR3 sequence is CASSPTGTSNQPQHF. The CDR3 DNA sequence: TGTGCCAGCAGCCCGACGGGGACGAGCAATCAGCCCCAGCATTTT. This chain links TRBV6-1 with TRBJ1-5; TRBD1 might be the D (5 bases). The germline V and J ends were trimmed by 6 bases and 1 base, with 13 bases remaining between them. Germline V gene sequence: CDR1 MNHNS, CDR2 SASEGT. The CDR3 runs 15 residues.

The genes are TRBV25-1 and TRBJ1-6, with 7 bases matching TRBD1. The junction had 9 bases not matched to a gene; V was cut back by 0 bases and J by 13 bases. CDR1 and CDR2 (germline): MGHDK, SYGVNS. This CDR3 spans 15 amino acids. CDR3 nucleotide sequence: TGTGCCAGCAGTGAATACGACAGGGAGGGTCTGCCCCTCCACTTT. This gives the protein CASSEYDREGLPLHF.

V and J are TRBV5-4 and TRBJ2-3; the match to TRBD2 covers 14 bases. Germline V gives CDR1 SGHNT, CDR2 YYREEE (reference sequence). There are 17 residues in the CDR3. J was trimmed by 0 bases and V by 5 bases; bases with no gene match: 5. In DNA, the CDR3 is TGTGCCAGCAGGGTGGGACTAGCGGGGGCTAGCACAGATACGCAGTATTTT. Its protein is CASRVGLAGASTDTQYF.

This clone was counted between two and nine times. The chain links TRBV6-5 to TRBJ1-2; D is perhaps TRBD1 (5 bases). The length of the CDR3 is 13 residues. The ends were cut back, 2 bases at V and 6 bases at J, with 10 bases in the middle. Germline V lookup: CDR1 MNHEY, CDR2 SVGAGI. The CDR3 coding sequence is TGTGCCAGCAGTTACCCGCAGGGAGATGGCTACACCTTC. Protein product: CASSYPQGDGYTF.

This clone appeared a single time. The J gene is TRBJ1-2, the V gene TRBV18, with TRBD1 matching 10 bases. CDR1 is KGHSH and CDR2 is LQKENI in the germline V gene. V gave up 3 bases and J gave up 6 bases; unmatched junction bases: 16. The CDR3 length is 18 residues. CDR3 in DNA: TGTGCCAGCTCACCTAGGTCCATGGGGACAGGGGCGAGTGATGGCTACACCTTC. Translating it yields CASSPRSMGTGASDGYTF.

This clone was seen a few times. The V gene is TRBV5-4, the J gene TRBJ2-7; TRBD1 aligns across 9 bases. The CDR3 has 15 amino acids. V gave up 4 bases and J gave up 6 bases; unmatched junction bases: 11. Germline values: CDR1 SGHNT, CDR2 YYREEE (reference sequence). Written as DNA, the CDR3 is TGTGCCAGCAGCCGACCCGGGACAGGGTCTTCCGAGCAGTACTTC. Its protein is CASSRPGTGSSEQYF.

This chain uses TRBV4-1 with TRBJ2-3; 9 positions match TRBD2. After removal of 0 bases from V and 5 bases from J, the junction contained 6 bases not matched to a gene. CDR3 length equals 16 residues. The germline CDR1 and CDR2 sequences are MGHRA and YSYEKL. CDR3 bases: TGCGCCAGCAGCCAAGAACGCGGGGGGGCGATAGATACGCAGTATTTT. It yields the protein CASSQERGGAIDTQYF.

As to this clone: Additional DNA sequences in this sample encode the identical CDR3. The chain couples TRBV7-6 to TRBJ2-5; D is unresolved. Looked up from germline, CDR1 is SGHVS and CDR2 is FNYEAQ. The CDR3 runs 13 residues. V dropped 4 bases and J dropped 2 bases, with 8 bases sitting between them. The CDR3 loop is CASSSVSQETQYF. In nucleotides, the CDR3 is TGTGCCAGCAGCTCAGTGAGTCAAGAGACCCAGTACTTC. The full variable domain, with the rest looked up from reference TRBV7-6 and TRBJ2-5, is GAGVSQSPRYKVTKRGQDVALRCDPISGHVSLYWYRQALGQGPEFLTYFNYEAQQDKSGLPNDRFSAERPEGSISTLTIQRTEQRDSAMYRCASSSVSQETQYFGPGTRLLVL.

The V gene is TRBV11-2, the J gene TRBJ2-3; no firm D call. Trimming removed 2 bases at V and 2 bases at J, with 11 bases between. Germline V gene lookup returns CDR1 SGHAT and CDR2 FQNNGV. The CDR3 has 15 residues. The DNA of the CDR3 is TGTGCCAGCAGCTTATTCCGAGCGACCACAGATACGCAGTATTTT. It translates to CASSLFRATTDTQYF.

As for this clone: No DNA is shown, since the ends of the CDR3 on it are uncertain; the CDR3 is the one TCRdb lists. This chain uses TRBV5-1 with TRBJ1-1; TRBD1, the table's D call, lacks a check against the DNA. The CDR3 length equals 21 residues, ends included. CDR1 and CDR2 (germline): SGHRS, YFSETQ. CDR3 region: CAICASSLNRGTGTMNTEAFF.

The chain links TRBV29-1 to TRBJ2-5; 11 positions match TRBD2. The V and J ends lost 7 bases and 2 bases, in that order; junction bases with no gene match: 6. Germline CDR1 SQVTM, CDR2 ANQGSEA. The CDR3 covers 14 residues. The CDR3 reads CSAERLAGQETQYF. In DNA, the CDR3 is TGCAGCGCCGAGCGACTAGCGGGACAAGAGACCCAGTACTTC.

This clone was seen at least ten times. This specimen includes other DNA sequences encoding the same CDR3. The rearrangement joins TRBV5-6 to TRBJ1-1, with a tentative D call TRBD1 (6 bases). Germline-derived CDR1 and CDR2 are SGHDT and YYEEEE. Trimming removed 0 bases from V and 4 bases from J, with 10 bases in between. The CDR3 has 14 amino acids. The CDR3 nucleotides are TGTGCCAGCAGCTTGGTTAAGGGGGGCACTGAAGCTTTCTTT. Encoded protein: CASSLVKGGTEAFF. Together with reference TRBV5-6 and TRBJ1-1, the CDR3 gives the full variable domain: DAGVTQSPTHLIKTRGQQVTLRCSPKSGHDTVSWYQQALGQGPQFIFQYYEEEERQRGNFPDRFSGHQFPNYSSELNVNALLLGDSALYLCASSLVKGGTEAFFGQGTRLTVV.

Worth noting for this clone: This sequence may be a read error, since a much larger clone differs from it by one base. The same CDR3 is also encoded by other DNA sequences in this sample. The J gene is TRBJ2-7, the V gene TRBV7-2, with D unclear. CDR1 SGHTA and CDR2 FQGNSA come from the germline V gene. This CDR3 has 11 residues. Trimming left V 5 bases short and J 0 bases short, with 2 bases between. The CDR3 DNA reads TGTGCCAGCAGCATCTCCTACGAGCAGTACTTC. Amino acids: CASSISYEQYF.

V gene TRBV30 combines with J gene TRBJ2-3; 7 positions match TRBD1. V trimming: 2 bases; J trimming: 1 base; junction bases outside the gene matches: 6. The germline V gene has CDR1 GTSNPN and CDR2 SVGIG (reference sequence). The CDR3 contains 15 residues. CDR3 sequence reads: CAWSITGAGTDTQYF. In DNA form, the CDR3 reads TGTGCCTGGAGTATCACAGGGGCGGGCACAGATACGCAGTATTTT.

This rearrangement joins TRBV10-2 to TRBJ2-1, with 9 bases fitting TRBD2. V was pared by 7 bases and J by 8 bases, with 9 bases of the junction left unmatched. The germline gives CDR1 WSHSY, CDR2 SAAADI. CDR3 length: 14 amino acids. The CDR3 nucleotides are TGCGCCAGCAAGGAGTCGAGCGGGGGGTATGAGCAGTTCTTC. Translated, it gives CASKESSGGYEQFF.

The rearrangement joins TRBV5-4 to TRBJ2-7; the D is unclear. Trimming removed 4 bases from V and 4 bases from J, with 6 bases in between. Germline-derived CDR1 and CDR2 are SGHNT and YYREEE (reference sequence). The CDR3 is made up of 11 amino acids. CDR3 bases: TGTGCCAGCAGCGGAAATTACGAGCAGTACTTC. Its protein product is CASSGNYEQYF.